The present entry profiles one T cell receptor beta chain with its context. This CDR3 spans 12 amino acids. Trimming shortened V by 5 bases and J by 2 bases, and 6 bases separated the two germline ends. Germline CDR1 is SGHTA and CDR2 is FQGNSA. These data are taken from a study of shared T cell receptors in the human thymus. TCRdb's copy holds only in-frame clones and misses some; the assay was immunoSEQ multiplex PCR. The table includes tens of thousands of clones, over 90% detected once. The source material was thymocytes. The sequence was obtained from a human donor. V is TRBV7-2 and J is TRBJ1-1; no definite D call. Here the CDR3 DNA reads TGTGCCAGCAGCCCACGAAACACTGAAGCTTTCTTT. Amino acid sequence: CASSPRNTEAFF.